This passage covers 14 T cell receptor beta chains from one sample sequenced in a study of Siglec-9 on CD8 T cells in melanoma. Here immunoSEQ multiplex PCR was the method, and the copy in TCRdb shows in-frame clones only, minus some. The sample holds roughly 30,000 clones, 75% to 85% seen once. Sequencing was carried out using Siglec-9- CD8+ T cells sorted from blood. The receptors here all came from a human donor in good health.

The V call is TRBV4-1, the J call TRBJ2-7; D tentatively reads TRBD1 or TRBD2 (5 bases each). CDR1 MGHRA and CDR2 YSYEKL come from the germline V gene. The CDR3 sequence is 15 residues long. Trimming left V 3 bases short and J 0 bases short, with 12 bases between. The CDR3: CASSQGTGSSYEQYV. The CDR3 DNA sequence: TGCGCCAGCAGCCAGGGGACGGGGAGCTCCTACGAGCAGTACGTC.

The chain uses TRBV6-6 and TRBJ1-1, with no clear D. V was pared by 4 bases and J by 5 bases, with 14 bases between. From germline, CDR1 is MNHNY and CDR2 SVGAGI (reference sequence). The CDR3 covers 14 residues. The CDR3 nucleotides are TGTGCCAGCAGTTTTTTGGGTGCTAGGACTGAAGCTTTCTTT. Its protein is CASSFLGARTEAFF.

The rearrangement links TRBV19 to TRBJ1-1; no clear D gene. CDR3 size: 15 residues. The germline CDR1 and CDR2 sequences are LNHDA and SQIVND (reference sequence). Trimming took off 8 bases at V and 4 bases at J, with 20 bases between the two ends. CDR3 bases: TGTGCCAGTGCGGGATACAACTTGGGGAGCACTGAAGCTTTCTTT. Protein: CASAGYNLGSTEAFF.

Here the CDR3 DNA reads TGTGCCAGCAGTTTAGAGGTTCGTAATTCACCCCTCCACTTT. Translation: CASSLEVRNSPLHF. This chain uses TRBV27 with TRBJ1-6; no definite D call. This CDR3 is 14 amino acids long. V gave up 2 bases and J gave up 6 bases, with 8 bases separating them. Germline values: CDR1 MNHEY, CDR2 SMNVEV (reference sequence).

The V and J genes are TRBV5-6 and TRBJ2-5; TRBD1 matches 12 bases. Germline V gives CDR1 SGHDT, CDR2 YYEEEE. The J segment lost 5 bases and the V segment lost 4 bases, leaving 3 bases of the junction unmatched. The CDR3 runs 14 residues. The CDR3 nucleotides read TGTGCCAGCAGCATGGGACAGGGGGCTGAGACCCAGTACTTC. Amino acids: CASSMGQGAETQYF.

The rearrangement uses TRBV6-6 and TRBJ1-2; D gene unclear. Germline CDR1 MNHNY, CDR2 SVGAGI (reference sequence). The length of the CDR3 is 12 residues. CDR3: CGVGGSFYGYTF. CDR3 coding DNA: TGTGGGGTAGGAGGCAGCTTCTATGGCTACACCTTC.

This chain connects TRBV19 to TRBJ1-3; 7 bases match TRBD1. V was pared by 3 bases and J by 3 bases, with 11 bases of the junction left unmatched. The CDR3 sequence is 17 residues long. In germline, CDR1 is LNHDA, CDR2 SQIVND (reference sequence). The CDR3 protein is CASSMGTRGPNGNTIYF. DNA of the CDR3: TGTGCCAGTAGTATGGGGACAAGGGGGCCTAATGGAAACACCATATATTTT.

This clone is medium-sized within its sample. This chain joins TRBV5-4 and TRBJ1-1, with D possibly matching TRBD1 (6 bases). The CDR3 is made up of 14 amino acids. CDR1 and CDR2 from the germline V gene are SGHNT and YYREEE (reference sequence). The V end lost 2 bases, the J end lost 2 bases, and 10 bases lay between the germline ends. CDR3 DNA: TGTGCCAGCAGCTTCCGGGGGGGCAACACTGAAGCTTTCTTT. Amino acid sequence: CASSFRGGNTEAFF.

The chain couples TRBV27 to TRBJ2-3; D remains unclear. V was cut by 0 bases and J by 4 bases, with 5 bases left in between. There are 13 residues in the CDR3. Per germline, CDR1 MNHEY and CDR2 SMNVEV (reference sequence). DNA for the CDR3: TGTGCCAGCAGTTTATCGTGGTCAGATACGCAGTATTTT. Protein: CASSLSWSDTQYF.

The V and J genes are TRBV30 and TRBJ2-7, with 7 bases matching TRBD1. Germline V gene sequence: CDR1 GTSNPN, CDR2 SVGIG (reference sequence). The CDR3 sequence is 13 residues long. With V trimmed by 0 bases and J by 2 bases, 1 base remained unmatched. This CDR3 reads CAWSVGGTYEQYF. DNA for the CDR3: TGTGCCTGGAGTGTAGGGGGCACCTACGAGCAGTACTTC.

The chain carries TRBV2 and TRBJ2-7; 11 positions agree with TRBD1. V shed 8 bases, J shed 2 bases, and the junction held 5 bases outside the gene matches. Germline V gene sequence: CDR1 SNHLY, CDR2 FYNNEI. This CDR3 has 14 residues. CDR3 in amino acids: CASVGQGATYEQYF. The DNA for the CDR3 is TGTGCCAGCGTCGGACAGGGGGCTACCTACGAGCAGTACTTC.

In this sample, this clone turned up a few times. The rearrangement joins TRBV19 to TRBJ2-3, with D maybe TRBD1 (5 bases). Deletions cut 3 bases from V and 2 bases from J, with 12 bases between. Germline V CDR1 and CDR2: LNHDA, SQIVND (reference sequence). The CDR3 runs to 15 residues. CDR3 sequence: CASSMWAGYTDTQYF. CDR3 in DNA: TGTGCCAGTAGTATGTGGGCAGGGTACACAGATACGCAGTATTTT.

The chain uses TRBV19 and TRBJ1-1; no reliable D call. Trimming took off 3 bases at V and 4 bases at J, with 12 bases between the two ends. The CDR3 is 14 amino acids. The germline V gene encodes CDR1 LNHDA and CDR2 SQIVND (reference sequence). CDR3 sequence reads: CASSIPDWRTEAFF. The CDR3 DNA reads as TGTGCCAGTAGTATTCCGGATTGGCGCACTGAAGCTTTCTTT.

The rearrangement uses TRBV27 and TRBJ1-5; TRBD1 might be the D (6 bases). Per germline, CDR1 MNHEY and CDR2 SMNVEV (reference sequence). The CDR3 has 14 amino acids. The V and J ends lost 3 bases and 2 bases respectively, with 8 bases between them. The CDR3 is CASSLGARNQPQHF. The CDR3 DNA follows: TGTGCCAGCAGTTTGGGGGCTCGCAATCAGCCCCAGCATTTT.